Each of the 15 T cell receptor beta chains below was sequenced from the same sample in a study of response to subunit inactivated influenza vaccine. TCRdb reprocessed the RT-PCR reads with MiXCR, giving one entry per CDR3 protein. The profile shows around 200,000 distinct CDR3 sequences, about a tenth of them singletons. This material consisted of non-naive T cells sorted from PBMCs, taken on the day of vaccination. These receptors came from a man aged 45-65 years who received an inactivated influenza vaccine.

This sequence joins TRBV3-1 and TRBJ2-7; D is unclear. Trimming cost V 0 bases and J 0 bases, with 9 bases left between them. There are 15 residues in the CDR3. Germline V lookup: CDR1 LGHDT, CDR2 YNNKEL (reference sequence). CDR3 in amino acids: CASSQEAESSYEQYF. The CDR3 region has the DNA TGTGCCAGCAGCCAAGAGGCAGAGAGCTCCTACGAGCAGTACTTC.

This clonotype has a handful of counts. V and J are TRBV5-5 and TRBJ2-3, with D uncertain. With 3 bases removed from V and 8 bases from J, the gap between germline ends came to 19 bases. CDR1 and CDR2 from the germline V gene are SGHKS and YYEKEE (reference sequence). This CDR3 comprises 15 residues. CDR3: CASSSYPGQKVTQYF. CDR3 in DNA: TGTGCCAGCAGCTCCTATCCGGGCCAGAAAGTTACGCAGTATTTT.

This clonotype has only a few counts. The rearrangement joins TRBV7-9 to TRBJ2-1, with TRBD1 as a possible D gene (6 bases). There are 14 residues in the CDR3. CDR1 and CDR2 from the germline V gene are SEHNR and FQNEAQ (reference sequence). Trimming shortened V by 3 bases and J by 6 bases, and 12 bases separated the two germline ends. The CDR3 reads CASSLQNRANEQFF. DNA for the CDR3: TGTGCCAGCAGCTTGCAGAACAGGGCCAATGAGCAGTTCTTC.

This clonotype was picked up a small number of times. The chain recombines TRBV27 with TRBJ2-1, with 10 bases identical to TRBD2. The germline gives CDR1 MNHEY, CDR2 SMNVEV (reference sequence). CDR3 length equals 17 residues. Trimming at V came to 6 bases and at J to 2 bases, leaving 10 bases not matched to a gene. The DNA of the CDR3 is TGTGCCAGCAGCTCTCCTACTAGCGGGAATACCTACAATGAGCAGTTCTTC. Translated, it gives CASSSPTSGNTYNEQFF.

This clonotype occurred a few times. J is TRBJ2-2 and V is TRBV28; 10 bases agree with TRBD1. Germline trimming cut 5 bases from V and 1 base from J; bases unmatched to any gene: 7. Germline V CDR1 and CDR2: MDHEN, SYDVKM. CDR3 length: 17 amino acids. CDR3 bases: TGTGCCAGCAGTCCACTCGGGACAGGGGTGAACACCGGGGAGCTGTTTTTT. Protein sequence: CASSPLGTGVNTGELFF. Supplemented by reference TRBV28 and TRBJ2-2, the full variable domain reads DVKVTQSSRYLVKRTGEKVFLECVQDMDHENMFWYRQDPGLGLRLIYFSYDVKMKEKGDIPEGYSVSREKKERFSLILESASTNQTSMYLCASSPLGTGVNTGELFFGEGSRLTVL.

This clonotype was detected ten times or more. The rearrangement links TRBV7-2 to TRBJ1-5; 8 bases are a match to TRBD1. The CDR3 runs 14 residues. Losses at the gene ends were 2 bases for V and 6 bases for J; bases not matched to a gene: 3. The V gene's germline CDR1 is SGHTA and CDR2 FQGNSA. CDR3: CASSLTGGRQPQHF. CDR3 DNA sequence: TGTGCCAGCAGCTTAACAGGGGGGCGTCAGCCCCAGCATTTT.

Ten or more counts support this clonotype. The chain has TRBV4-3 and TRBJ1-2; D is possibly TRBD1 (5 bases). V was pared by 0 bases and J by 0 bases, with 8 bases between. The CDR3 runs to 15 residues. In germline, CDR1 is LGHNA, CDR2 YSLEER. The CDR3 DNA follows: TGCGCCAGCAGCCAAGATTTACAGGCTAACTATGGCTACACCTTC. Its translation: CASSQDLQANYGYTF.

This clonotype was seen a handful of times. This chain connects TRBV28 to TRBJ2-3; D gene uncertain. Between the trimmed V and J ends, which lost 8 bases and 6 bases, there was a span of 15 bases. CDR1 and CDR2 from the germline V gene are MDHEN and SYDVKM. The CDR3 covers 13 residues. CDR3 DNA sequence: TGTGCCAGCTCCCTTGAGATGTTGGATACGCAGTATTTT. It yields the protein CASSLEMLDTQYF.

This clonotype was counted only a few times. At one of its ends the junction is not consistent with the germline gene, which may arise from a read error. This chain uses TRBV28 with TRBJ2-7; 9 positions match TRBD1. Germline CDR1 reads MDHEN; CDR2 reads SYDVKM. CDR3 size: 16 residues. The DNA of the CDR3 is TGTGACAGCAGTTTAGGGGGACAGGGTAGCTCCTACGAGCAGTACTTC. This codes for CDSSLGGQGSSYEQYF.

The rearrangement uses TRBV7-9 and TRBJ2-3, with no clear D. The CDR3 is 15 amino acids. V lost 5 bases to trimming and J lost 1 base, with 13 bases between them. Germline V gives CDR1 SEHNR, CDR2 FQNEAQ (reference sequence). The CDR3: CASSQEFDGTDTQYF. The CDR3, as DNA: TGTGCCAGCAGCCAAGAGTTTGACGGCACAGATACGCAGTATTTT.

The chain couples TRBV5-1 to TRBJ1-1; 8 bases align to TRBD1. Germline assignment: CDR1 SGHRS and CDR2 YFSETQ. The CDR3 loop spans 15 amino acids. V lost 4 bases, J lost 1 base, and 6 bases stayed unmatched. For the CDR3, the DNA is TGCGCCAGCAGCATGACAGGGGACAAGAACACTGAAGCTTTCTTT. This sequence encodes CASSMTGDKNTEAFF. The variable domain in full, completed from reference TRBV5-1 and TRBJ1-1, reads KAGVTQTPRYLIKTRGQQVTLSCSPISGHRSVSWYQQTPGQGLQFLFEYFSETQRNKGNFPGRFSGRQFSNSRSEMNVSTLELGDSALYLCASSMTGDKNTEAFFGQGTRLTVV.

This clonotype was picked up a small number of times. The chain combines TRBV20-1 with TRBJ1-2; TRBD1 matches at 7 bases. This CDR3 contains 13 residues. CDR1 is DFQATT, CDR2 SNEGSKA, per germline (reference sequence). V shed 3 bases and J 4 bases; nucleotides not matched to a gene: 5. This CDR3 reads CSASTGVAYGYTF. CDR3 coding DNA: TGCAGTGCTAGTACAGGGGTTGCCTATGGCTACACCTTC.

The CDR3 here is CASRRGRTDEQFF. CDR3 DNA: TGTGCCAGCAGACGGGGGAGGACGGATGAGCAGTTCTTC. This chain links TRBV12-3 or TRBV12-4 with TRBJ2-1; possible D gene TRBD2, 6 bases. V lost 6 bases, J lost 8 bases, and 14 bases lay in between. The CDR3 sequence is 13 residues long.

This clonotype was seen many times. For the CDR3, the DNA is TGTGCCAGCAGTTTGTCCGGGGTACAGACGCTCTATGGCTACACCTTC. It codes for CASSLSGVQTLYGYTF. J is TRBJ1-2 and V is TRBV12-3 or TRBV12-4; no clear D gene. CDR3 length: 16 residues. V lost 3 bases and J 4 bases, leaving 18 bases between the germline ends.

This clonotype came up a few times. V gene TRBV20-1 combines with J gene TRBJ2-3; no reliable D call. The CDR3 has 10 amino acids. Trimming removed 3 bases at V and 6 bases at J, with 4 bases between. Germline CDR1 and CDR2: DFQATT and SNEGSKA (reference sequence). As DNA, the CDR3 is TGCAGTGCTAGTGAGGATACGCAGTATTTT. Encoded protein: CSASEDTQYF.